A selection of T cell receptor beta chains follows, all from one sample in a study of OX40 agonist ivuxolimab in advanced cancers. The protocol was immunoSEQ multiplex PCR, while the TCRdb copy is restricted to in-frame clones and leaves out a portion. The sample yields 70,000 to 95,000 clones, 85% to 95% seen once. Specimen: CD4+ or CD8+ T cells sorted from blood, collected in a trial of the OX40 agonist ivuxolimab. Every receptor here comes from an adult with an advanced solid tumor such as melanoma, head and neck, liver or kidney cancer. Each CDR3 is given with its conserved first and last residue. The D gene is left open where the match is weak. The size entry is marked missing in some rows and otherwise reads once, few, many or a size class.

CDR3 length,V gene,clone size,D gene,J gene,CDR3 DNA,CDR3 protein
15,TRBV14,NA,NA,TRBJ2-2,TGTGCCAGCAGCCAAGATACCAGGGGCACCGGGGAGCTGTTTTTT,CASSQDTRGTGELFF
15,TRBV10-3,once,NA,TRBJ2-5,TGTGCCATCAGTGAGTCGAGTGGAGTGGCAGAGACCCAGTACTTC,CAISESSGVAETQYF
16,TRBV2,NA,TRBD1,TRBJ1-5,TGTGCCAGCAGTGATATCGGGACAGGGAGCAATCAGCCCCAGCATTTT,CASSDIGTGSNQPQHF
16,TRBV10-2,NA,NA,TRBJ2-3,TGCGCCAGCAGTGCCTTAGGGGCGTACAGCACAGATACGCAGTATTTT,CASSALGAYSTDTQYF
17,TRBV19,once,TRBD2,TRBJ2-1,TGTGCCAGTAGTCCCAGACTAGCGGGGAGCTCCTACAATGAGCAGTTCTTC,CASSPRLAGSSYNEQFF
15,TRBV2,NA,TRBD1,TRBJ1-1,TGTGCCAGCAGTCCCGACAGGGGGCAGAACACTGAAGCTTTCTTT,CASSPDRGQNTEAFF
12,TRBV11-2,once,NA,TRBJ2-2,TGTGCCAGCAGCGCCAGATCCGGGGAGCTGTTTTTT,CASSARSGELFF
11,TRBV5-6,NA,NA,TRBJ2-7,TGTGCCAGCAGCTACCGTTACGAGCAGTACTTC,CASSYRYEQYF
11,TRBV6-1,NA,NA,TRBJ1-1,TGTGCCAGCAGTGAAGTGGGAAGGGCTTTCTTT,CASSEVGRAFF
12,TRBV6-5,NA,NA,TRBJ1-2,TGTGCCAGCAGTCCCGACAGCAATGGCTACACCTTC,CASSPDSNGYTF
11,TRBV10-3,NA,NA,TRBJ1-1,TGTGCCATCAGTGAGTGGAATGAAGCTTTCTTT,CAISEWNEAFF
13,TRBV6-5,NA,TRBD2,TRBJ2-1,TGTGCCAGCAGTGTAGCGGGGGTTCTTGAGCAGTTCTTC,CASSVAGVLEQFF
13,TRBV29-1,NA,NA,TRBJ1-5,TGCAGCGCCGCTGAGACCCTCAATCAGCCCCAGCATTTT,CSAAETLNQPQHF
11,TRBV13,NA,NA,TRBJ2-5,TGTGCCAGCAGCTTTACAGAGACCCAGTACTTC,CASSFTETQYF
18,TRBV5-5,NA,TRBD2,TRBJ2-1,TGTGCCAGCAGCTTGAGGCCTAGCGGGAGCGGATCCTACAATGAGCAGTTCTTC,CASSLRPSGSGSYNEQFF
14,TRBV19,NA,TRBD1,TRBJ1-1,TGTGCCAGTAGTTTCGGGCCCAGGGGGACGGAAGCTTTCTTT,CASSFGPRGTEAFF
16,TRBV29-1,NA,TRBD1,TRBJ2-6,TGCAGCGCGTCCGGGACAGCCTCCTCTGGGGCCAACGTCCTGACTTTC,CSASGTASSGANVLTF
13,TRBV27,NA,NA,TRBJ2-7,TGTGCCAGCAGTTTAATTGGCCCCTACGAGCAGTACTTC,CASSLIGPYEQYF
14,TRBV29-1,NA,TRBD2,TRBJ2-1,TGCAGCGTTGAAATCATAGCGGGTGACAATGAGCAGTTCTTC,CSVEIIAGDNEQFF
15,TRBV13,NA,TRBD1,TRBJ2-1,TGTGCCAGCAGCTTACCCGGGACAGGCCCAGATGAGCAGTTCTTC,CASSLPGTGPDEQFF
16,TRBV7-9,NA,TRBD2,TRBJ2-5,TGTGCCAGCAGCTCCTCGACTAGCGGGATCGGAGAGACCCAGTACTTC,CASSSSTSGIGETQYF
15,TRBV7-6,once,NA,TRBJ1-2,TGTGCCAGCAGCTTAGGTTTTGAGGGTTCTTCTGGCTACACCTTC,CASSLGFEGSSGYTF
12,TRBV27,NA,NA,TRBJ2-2,TGTGCCAGCAGTTACAGGGCTGGGGAGCTGTTTTTT,CASSYRAGELFF
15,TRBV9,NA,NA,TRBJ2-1,TGTGCCAGCAGCACAAGACCCTTTTTTAACGATGAGCAGTTCTTC,CASSTRPFFNDEQFF
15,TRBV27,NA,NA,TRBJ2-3,TGTGCCAGCAGTTTAACTAGGGTAGACACAGATACGCAGTATTTT,CASSLTRVDTDTQYF
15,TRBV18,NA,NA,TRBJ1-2,TGTGCCAGCTCACCAGAGGCAGGGCCTAAAGATGGCTACACCTTC,CASSPEAGPKDGYTF